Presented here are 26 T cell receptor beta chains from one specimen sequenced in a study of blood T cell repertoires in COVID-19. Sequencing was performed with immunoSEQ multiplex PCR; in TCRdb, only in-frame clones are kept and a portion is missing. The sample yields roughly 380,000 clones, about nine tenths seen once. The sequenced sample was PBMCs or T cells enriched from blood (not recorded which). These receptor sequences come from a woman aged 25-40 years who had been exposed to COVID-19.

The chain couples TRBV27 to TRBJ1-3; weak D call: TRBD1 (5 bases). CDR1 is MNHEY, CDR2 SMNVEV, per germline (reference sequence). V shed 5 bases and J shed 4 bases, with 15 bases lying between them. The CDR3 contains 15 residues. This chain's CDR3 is CASSAAGLSGNTIYF. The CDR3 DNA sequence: TGTGCCAGCAGTGCCGCGGGGCTGTCCGGAAACACCATATATTTT.

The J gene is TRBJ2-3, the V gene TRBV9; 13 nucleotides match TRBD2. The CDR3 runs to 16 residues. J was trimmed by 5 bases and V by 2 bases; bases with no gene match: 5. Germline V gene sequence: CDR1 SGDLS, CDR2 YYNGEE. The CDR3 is CASSVGLAGVKDTQYF. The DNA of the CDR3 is TGTGCCAGCAGCGTCGGACTAGCGGGAGTTAAAGATACGCAGTATTTT.

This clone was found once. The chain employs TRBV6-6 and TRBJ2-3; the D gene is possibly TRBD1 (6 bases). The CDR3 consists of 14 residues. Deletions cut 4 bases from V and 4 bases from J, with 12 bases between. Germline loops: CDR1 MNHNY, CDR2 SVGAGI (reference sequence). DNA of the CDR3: TGTGCCAGCAGTTTTGGGGGCCGGGCAGATACGCAGTATTTT. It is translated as CASSFGGRADTQYF.

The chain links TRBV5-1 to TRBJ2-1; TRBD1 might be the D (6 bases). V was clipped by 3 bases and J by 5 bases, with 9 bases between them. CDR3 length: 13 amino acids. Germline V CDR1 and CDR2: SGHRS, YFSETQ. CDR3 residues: CASSSQGNNEQFF. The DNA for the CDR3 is TGCGCCAGCAGCTCACAGGGAAACAATGAGCAGTTCTTC.

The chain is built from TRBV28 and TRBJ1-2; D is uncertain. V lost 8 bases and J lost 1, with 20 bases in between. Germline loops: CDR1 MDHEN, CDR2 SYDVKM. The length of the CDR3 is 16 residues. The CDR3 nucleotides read TGTGCCAGCCGCTTCCGCCCGCGGGATAGTAACTATGGCTACACCTTC. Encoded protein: CASRFRPRDSNYGYTF.

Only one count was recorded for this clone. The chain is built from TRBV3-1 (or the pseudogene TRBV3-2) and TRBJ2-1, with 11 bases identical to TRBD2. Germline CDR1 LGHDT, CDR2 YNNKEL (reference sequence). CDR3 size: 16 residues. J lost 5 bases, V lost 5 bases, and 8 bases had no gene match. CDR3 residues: CASSGRLAGYNNEQFF. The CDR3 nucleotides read TGTGCCAGCAGCGGACGACTAGCGGGATACAACAATGAGCAGTTCTTC.

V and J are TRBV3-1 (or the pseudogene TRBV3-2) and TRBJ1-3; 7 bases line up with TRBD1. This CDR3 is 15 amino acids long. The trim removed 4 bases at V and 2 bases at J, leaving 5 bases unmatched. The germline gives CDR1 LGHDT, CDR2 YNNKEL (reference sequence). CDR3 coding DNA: TGTGCCAGCAGCCCAGGGGGTGATACTGGAAACACCATATATTTT. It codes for CASSPGGDTGNTIYF.

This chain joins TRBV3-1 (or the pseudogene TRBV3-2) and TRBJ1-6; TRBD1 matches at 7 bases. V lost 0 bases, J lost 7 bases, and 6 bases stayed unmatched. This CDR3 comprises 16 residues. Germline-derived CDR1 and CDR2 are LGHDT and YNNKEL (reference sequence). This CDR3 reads CASSQESTRGNSPLHF. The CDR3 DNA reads TGTGCCAGCAGCCAAGAAAGTACCAGGGGGAATTCACCCCTCCACTTT.

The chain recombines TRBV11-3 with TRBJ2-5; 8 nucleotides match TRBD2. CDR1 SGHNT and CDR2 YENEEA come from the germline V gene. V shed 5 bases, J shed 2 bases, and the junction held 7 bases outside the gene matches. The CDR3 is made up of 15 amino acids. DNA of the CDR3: TGTGCCAGCAGCATCGGACTAGCCTTTCAAGAGACCCAGTACTTC. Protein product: CASSIGLAFQETQYF.

This chain's CDR3 is CASSDLLAGDPADTQYF. In DNA, the CDR3 is TGTGCCAGCAGTGACCTACTAGCGGGAGACCCCGCAGATACGCAGTATTTT. The genes are TRBV6-2 or TRBV6-3 and TRBJ2-3; 11 nucleotides agree with TRBD2. After removal of 5 bases from V and 4 bases from J, the junction contained 11 bases not matched to a gene. The CDR3 totals 17 residues. Per germline, CDR1 MNHEY and CDR2 SVGEGT.

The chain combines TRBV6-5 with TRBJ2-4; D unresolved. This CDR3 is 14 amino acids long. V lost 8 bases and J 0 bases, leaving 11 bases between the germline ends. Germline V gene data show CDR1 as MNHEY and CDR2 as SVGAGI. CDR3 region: CASVEPIAKNIQYF. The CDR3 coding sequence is TGTGCCAGCGTCGAACCTATAGCCAAAAACATTCAGTACTTC.

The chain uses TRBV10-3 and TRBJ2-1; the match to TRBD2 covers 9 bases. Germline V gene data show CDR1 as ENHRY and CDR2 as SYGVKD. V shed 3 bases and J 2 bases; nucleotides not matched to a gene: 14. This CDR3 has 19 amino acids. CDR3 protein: CAISDRPGTAGGPYNEQFF. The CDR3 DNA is TGTGCCATCAGTGATAGGCCAGGTACAGCGGGAGGCCCCTACAATGAGCAGTTCTTC.

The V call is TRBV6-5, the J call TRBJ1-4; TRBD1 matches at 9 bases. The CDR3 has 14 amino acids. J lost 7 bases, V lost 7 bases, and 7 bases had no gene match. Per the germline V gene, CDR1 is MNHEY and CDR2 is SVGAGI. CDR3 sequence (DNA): TGTGCCAGCACCCTCGGGACAGGGCTTGAAAAACTGTTTTTT. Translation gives CASTLGTGLEKLFF.

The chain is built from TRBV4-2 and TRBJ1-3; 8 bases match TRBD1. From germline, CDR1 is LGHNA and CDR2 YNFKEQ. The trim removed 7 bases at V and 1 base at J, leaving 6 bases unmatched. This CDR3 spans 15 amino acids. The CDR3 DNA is TGTGCCAGCATGGACAGGGTGGGATCTGGAAACACCATATATTTT. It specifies CASMDRVGSGNTIYF.

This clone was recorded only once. In DNA, the CDR3 is TGCAGCGTTGACTCGCCTAGCGGGAACTCCTACGAGCAGTACTTC. Its protein product is CSVDSPSGNSYEQYF. This chain connects TRBV29-1 to TRBJ2-7; 9 bases map to TRBD2. Trimming at V came to 3 bases and at J to 0 bases, leaving 6 bases not matched to a gene. Per the germline V gene, CDR1 is SQVTM and CDR2 is ANQGSEA. The CDR3 sequence is 15 residues long.

This CDR3 reads CASPQDGNEKLFF. The CDR3 DNA is TGTGCCAGCCCACAGGACGGGAATGAAAAACTGTTTTTT. The chain employs TRBV21-1 and TRBJ1-4; the table assigns TRBD1, which was not confirmed against the DNA. TRBV21-1 is a pseudogene locus. The CDR3 spans 13 residues.

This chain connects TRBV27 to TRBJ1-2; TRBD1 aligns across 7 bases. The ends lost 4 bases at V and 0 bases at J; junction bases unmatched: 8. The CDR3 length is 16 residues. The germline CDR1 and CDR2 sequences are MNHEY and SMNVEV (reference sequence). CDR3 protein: CASSYTGTASNYGYTF. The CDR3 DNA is TGTGCCAGCAGTTATACGGGGACAGCTTCTAACTATGGCTACACCTTC.

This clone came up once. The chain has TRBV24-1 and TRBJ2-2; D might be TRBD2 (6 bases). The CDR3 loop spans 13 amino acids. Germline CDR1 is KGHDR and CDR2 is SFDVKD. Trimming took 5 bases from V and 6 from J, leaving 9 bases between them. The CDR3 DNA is TGTGCCACCAGTGGGAGGGTAGCCGGGGAGCTGTTTTTT. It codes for CATSGRVAGELFF.

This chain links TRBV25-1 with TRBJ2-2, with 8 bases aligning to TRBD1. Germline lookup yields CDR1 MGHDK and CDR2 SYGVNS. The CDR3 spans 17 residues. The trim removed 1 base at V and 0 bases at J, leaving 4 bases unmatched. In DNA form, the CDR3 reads TGTGCCAGCAGTGAATTCCAGGGGGCCGCGAACACCGGGGAGCTGTTTTTT. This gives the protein CASSEFQGAANTGELFF.

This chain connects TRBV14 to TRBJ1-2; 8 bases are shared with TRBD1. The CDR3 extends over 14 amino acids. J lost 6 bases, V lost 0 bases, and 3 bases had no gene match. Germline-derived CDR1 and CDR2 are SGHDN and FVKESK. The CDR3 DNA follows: TGTGCCAGCAGCCAAGATTGGGGACAGGATGGCTACACCTTC. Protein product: CASSQDWGQDGYTF.

The CDR3 protein is CASSFYTGLAGNEQFF. CDR3 nucleotides: TGTGCCAGCAGCTTCTATACGGGACTAGCTGGCAATGAGCAGTTCTTC. This chain connects TRBV11-1 to TRBJ2-1; 9 bases align to TRBD2. Trimming at V came to 3 bases and at J to 6 bases, leaving 9 bases not matched to a gene. The V gene's germline CDR1 is SGHAT and CDR2 FQDESV (reference sequence). The CDR3 totals 16 residues. Based on the CDR3 plus reference TRBV11-1 and TRBJ2-1, the full variable domain is EAEVAQSPRYKITEKSQAVAFWCDPISGHATLYWYRQILGQGPELLVQFQDESVVDDSQLPKDRFSAERLKGVDSTLKIQPAELGDSAMYLCASSFYTGLAGNEQFFGPGTRLTVL.

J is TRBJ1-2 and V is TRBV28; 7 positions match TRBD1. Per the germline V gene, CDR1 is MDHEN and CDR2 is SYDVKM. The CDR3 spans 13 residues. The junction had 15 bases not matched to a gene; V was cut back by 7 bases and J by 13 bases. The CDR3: CASTSPGQRVGTF. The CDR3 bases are TGTGCCAGCACCTCTCCGGGACAGCGGGTGGGCACCTTC.

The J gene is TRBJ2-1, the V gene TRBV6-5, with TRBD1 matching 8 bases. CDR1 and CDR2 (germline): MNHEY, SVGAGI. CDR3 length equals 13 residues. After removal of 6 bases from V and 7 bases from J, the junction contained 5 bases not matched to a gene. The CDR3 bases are TGTGCCAGCAGACACAGGGGGGAGAATGAGCAGTTCTTC. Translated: CASRHRGENEQFF.

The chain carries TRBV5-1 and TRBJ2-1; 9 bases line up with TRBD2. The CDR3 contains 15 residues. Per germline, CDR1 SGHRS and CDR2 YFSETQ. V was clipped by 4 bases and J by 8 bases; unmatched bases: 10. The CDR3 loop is CASSAASGIGDEQFF. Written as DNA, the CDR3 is TGCGCCAGCAGCGCCGCTAGCGGGATTGGGGATGAGCAGTTCTTC.

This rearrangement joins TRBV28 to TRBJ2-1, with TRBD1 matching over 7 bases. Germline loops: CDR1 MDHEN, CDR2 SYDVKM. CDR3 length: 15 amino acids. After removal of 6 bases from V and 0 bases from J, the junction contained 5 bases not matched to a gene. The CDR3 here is CASSKQGSSYNEQFF. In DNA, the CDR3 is TGTGCCAGCAGCAAACAGGGGAGCTCCTACAATGAGCAGTTCTTC.

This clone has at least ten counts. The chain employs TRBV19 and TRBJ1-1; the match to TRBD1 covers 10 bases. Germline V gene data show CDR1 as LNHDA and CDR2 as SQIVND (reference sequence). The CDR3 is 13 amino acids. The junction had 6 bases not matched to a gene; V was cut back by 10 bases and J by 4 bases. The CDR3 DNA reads TGTGCCACCAAGACAGGGGGCTTCACTGAAGCTTTCTTT. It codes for CATKTGGFTEAFF.